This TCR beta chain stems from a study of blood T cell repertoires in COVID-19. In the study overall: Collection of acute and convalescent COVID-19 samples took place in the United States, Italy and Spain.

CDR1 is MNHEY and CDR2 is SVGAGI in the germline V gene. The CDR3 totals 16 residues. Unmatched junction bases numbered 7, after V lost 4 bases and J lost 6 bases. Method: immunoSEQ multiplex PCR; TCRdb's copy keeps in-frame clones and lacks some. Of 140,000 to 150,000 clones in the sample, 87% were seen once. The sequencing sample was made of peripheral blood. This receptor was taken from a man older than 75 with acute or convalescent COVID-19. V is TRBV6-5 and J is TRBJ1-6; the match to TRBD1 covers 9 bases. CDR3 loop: CASSFGMDRGNSPLHF. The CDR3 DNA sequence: TGTGCCAGCAGTTTCGGGATGGACAGGGGTAATTCACCCCTCCACTTT.